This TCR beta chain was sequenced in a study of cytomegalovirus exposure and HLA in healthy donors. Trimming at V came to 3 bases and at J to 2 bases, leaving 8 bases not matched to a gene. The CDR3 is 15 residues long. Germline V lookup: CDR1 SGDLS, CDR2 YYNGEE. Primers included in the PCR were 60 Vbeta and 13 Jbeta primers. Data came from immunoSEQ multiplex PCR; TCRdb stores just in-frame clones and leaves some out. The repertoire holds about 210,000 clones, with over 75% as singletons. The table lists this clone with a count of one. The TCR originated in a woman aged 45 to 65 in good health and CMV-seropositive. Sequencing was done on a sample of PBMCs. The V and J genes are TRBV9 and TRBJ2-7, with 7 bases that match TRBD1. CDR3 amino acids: CASSETGLNTYEQYF. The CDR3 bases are TGTGCCAGCAGCGAGACAGGGTTGAATACCTACGAGCAGTACTTC.